This T cell receptor beta chain came from a study of identical twins. V lost 1 base to trimming and J lost 3 bases, with 12 bases between them. This CDR3 is built from 15 residues. Germline CDR1 and CDR2: SEHNR and FQNEAQ (reference sequence). Turning to this clonotype: Its antigen remains unknown.

TCRdb analysed the 5' RACE reads with MiXCR anew, one entry per CDR3 protein. The table shows approximately 630,000 distinct CDR3 sequences, with roughly 7.2% occurring only once. Study-level points and caveats: Excess twin sharing in beta out-of-frame sequences was weaker.

Healthy Caucasians supplied all donations. This sample was shared with a second study, whose subject was yellow fever vaccine responses in identical twins. That study adds: Twins reportedly mounted vaccine T cell responses that seemed partly convergent, partly personalized.

The sample comprised PBMCs. J is TRBJ1-1 and V is TRBV7-9; D is perhaps TRBD1 (5 bases). The receptor's source is a woman aged 18-35 years in good health. CDR3 DNA: TGTGCCAGCAGCTTAGGCCTAAGCAGGGACACTGAAGCTTTCTTT. Residues: CASSLGLSRDTEAFF.